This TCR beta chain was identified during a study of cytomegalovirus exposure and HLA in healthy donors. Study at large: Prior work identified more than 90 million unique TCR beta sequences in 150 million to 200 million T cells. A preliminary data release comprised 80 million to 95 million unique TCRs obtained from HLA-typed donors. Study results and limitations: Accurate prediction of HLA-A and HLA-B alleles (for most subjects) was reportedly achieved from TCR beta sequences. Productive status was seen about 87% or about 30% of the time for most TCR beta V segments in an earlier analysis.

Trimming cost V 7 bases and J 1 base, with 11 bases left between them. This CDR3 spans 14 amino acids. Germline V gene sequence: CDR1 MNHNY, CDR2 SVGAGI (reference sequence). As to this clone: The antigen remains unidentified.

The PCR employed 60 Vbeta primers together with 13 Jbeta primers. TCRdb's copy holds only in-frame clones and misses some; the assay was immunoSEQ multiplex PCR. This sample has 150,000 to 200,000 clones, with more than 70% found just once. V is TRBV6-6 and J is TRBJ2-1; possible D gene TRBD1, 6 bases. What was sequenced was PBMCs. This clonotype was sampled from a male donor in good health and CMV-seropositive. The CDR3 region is CASNGRGSYNEQFF. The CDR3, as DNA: TGTGCCAGCAATGGCAGGGGTTCCTACAATGAGCAGTTCTTC.